A selection of T cell receptor beta chains follows, all from one sample in a study of T cell repertoires in cytomegalovirus infection. The antigens of these receptors remain unknown. TCRdb reprocessed the reads via MiXCR and lists one record per CDR3 protein. The sample holds roughly 730,000 distinct CDR3 sequences, 30% to 35% seen once. Sequenced material: cultured PBMCs, taken from culture after CMV antigen stimulation. These receptors were taken from a human donor in good health (CMV status not recorded). Some clones in this sample may be carry-over from other donors' samples. Both conserved end residues are part of each CDR3. D genes are given only for firm matches. Not all rows give a size; the values are once, few, many and, for expanded clones, a class.

>.|TRBJ1-2|many|TRBV7-2
TGTGCCAGCAGCTTAGGAACTGCGGCCGGGGGCTACACCTTC
CASSLGTAAGGYTF
>.|TRBJ1-2|many|TRBV7-2
TGTGCCAGCAACAGACAGGCCAACGGTTATGGCTACACCTTC
CASNRQANGYGYTF
>.|TRBJ2-1|.|TRBV6-2/TRBV6-3
TGTGCCAGCAGTTATTCGGGCCGCCACAATGAGCAGTTCTTC
CASSYSGRHNEQFF
>.|TRBJ2-5|.|TRBV7-8
TGTGCCAGCAGCTTAGTTCAGGGCCAGACGGAACATTATGGGTCCCAAGAGACCCAGTACTTC
CASSLVQGQTEHYGSQETQYF
>.|TRBJ2-7|.|TRBV5-1
TGCGCCAGCAGGCCCTGGGCTGGGGAAGGGATTGGCGAGCAGTACTTC
CASRPWAGEGIGEQYF
>.|TRBJ2-1|few|TRBV27
TGTGCCAGCAGGGTTGTTGGGGGGGCAAACAATGAGCAGTTCTTC
CASRVVGGANNEQFF
>.|TRBJ2-7|few|TRBV5-4
TGTGCCAGCAGCATAAGGGGCCTTACCTACGAGCAGTACTTC
CASSIRGLTYEQYF
>TRBD2|TRBJ2-1|.|TRBV20-1
TGCAGTGCTCAGACTAGCGGGAGGGCCGGGTCCTACAATGAGCAGTTCTTC
CSAQTSGRAGSYNEQFF
>TRBD2|TRBJ2-1|few|TRBV27
TGTGCCAGCAGACTAGCGGGATCATATGAGCAGTTCTTC
CASRLAGSYEQFF
>TRBD1|TRBJ2-1|many|TRBV7-2
TGTGCCAGCAGCCAAGTCCCAGGGGGCCTCTCCTACAATGAGCAGTTCTTC
CASSQVPGGLSYNEQFF
>.|TRBJ2-5|few|TRBV10-3
TGTGCCATCGGGAAAGGGGCGGAGACCCAGTACTTC
CAIGKGAETQYF
>TRBD2|TRBJ2-5|once|TRBV27
TGTGCCAGCAGTTTTAGCGGGGGGGCAGAGACCCAGTACTTC
CASSFSGGAETQYF
>.|TRBJ2-3|few|TRBV6-6
TGTGCCACCACAAGGAAGCCCTCTAGCACAGATACGCAGTATTTT
CATTRKPSSTDTQYF
>.|TRBJ2-3|many|TRBV7-8
TGTGCCAGCAGCTCCCCGGGCGGGGTAGGCACAGATACGCAGTATTTT
CASSSPGGVGTDTQYF
>.|TRBJ2-1|.|TRBV10-1
TGCGCCAGCAGTGAGAGGATCACCTACAATGAGCAGTTCTTC
CASSERITYNEQFF
>.|TRBJ2-1|.|TRBV6-2/TRBV6-3
TGTGCCAGCAGGAAGGTGCTAAGCTCCTACAATGAGCAGTTCTTC
CASRKVLSSYNEQFF
>TRBD2|TRBJ2-7|few|TRBV6-1
TGTGCCAGCAGTGCCAGCGGGAGGCTTTACGAGCAGTACTTC
CASSASGRLYEQYF
>.|TRBJ2-7|.|TRBV7-8
TGTGCCAGCAGCTTAGAGGCCCAGGGGGAGCAGTACTTC
CASSLEAQGEQYF
>TRBD2|TRBJ2-1|few|TRBV7-2
TGTGCCAGCAGCTTAGTAAGCGGGGCCTACAATGAGCAGTTCTTC
CASSLVSGAYNEQFF
>.|TRBJ2-5|.|TRBV6-1
TGTGCCAGCAGTGGGAGTTGGGCCCAGTACTTC
CASSGSWAQYF
>TRBD1|TRBJ1-1|.|TRBV19
TGTGCCAGTAGTCCCACCAGGGGGGACACTGAAGCTTTCTTT
CASSPTRGDTEAFF
>.|TRBJ1-3|few|TRBV7-8
TGTGCCAGCAGCTTAAGGCGTGACAGCCGATACTCTGGAAACACCATATATTTT
CASSLRRDSRYSGNTIYF
>TRBD1|TRBJ2-5|few|TRBV7-9
TGTGCCACCGCCCCGGGACAGGGGGCGAGGATGGTAGAGACCCAGTACTTC
CATAPGQGARMVETQYF
>.|TRBJ1-3|few|TRBV7-9
TGTGCCAGCAGCCCTTGGGACTCCGTCTCTGGAAACACCATATATTTT
CASSPWDSVSGNTIYF
>TRBD1|TRBJ2-1|.|TRBV11-2
TGTGCCAGCAGCTTATTGTCCGGGACAGATTTCTACAATGAGCAGTTCTTC
CASSLLSGTDFYNEQFF
>TRBD1|TRBJ1-5|.|TRBV12-3/TRBV12-4
TGTGCCAGCAGTCCAGGGGGCTGGCGTCAGCCCCAGCATTTT
CASSPGGWRQPQHF
>.|TRBJ2-2|.|TRBV6-6
TGTGCCAGCCGACCCCTCCCGGGAGCCCCCGGGATGAACACCGGGGAGCTGTTTTTT
CASRPLPGAPGMNTGELFF
>.|TRBJ1-4|.|TRBV4-3
TGCGCCAGCAGCCAAGAGCCAGGGGAAGAAAAACTGTTTTTT
CASSQEPGEEKLFF
>.|TRBJ1-1|.|TRBV6-8
TGTGCCAGCACCCCAGCGGGGGGGACTGAAGCTTTCTTT
CASTPAGGTEAFF
>.|TRBJ1-1|many|TRBV5-1
TGTGCCAGCAGCTTAGGGCAGTCGAACACTGAAGCTTTCTTT
CASSLGQSNTEAFF
>.|TRBJ2-7|.|TRBV5-4
TGTGCCAGCAGCTCCCGGGACGGCGGCGAGCAGTACTTC
CASSSRDGGEQYF
>TRBD2|TRBJ2-7|.|TRBV6-6
TGTGCCAGCAGTTACTCGACGTCCGGGGGGGGGACCTACGAGCAGTACTTC
CASSYSTSGGGTYEQYF
>TRBD1|TRBJ1-5|many|TRBV7-2
TGTGCCAGCAGCGAACAGGGGTACCAGCCCCAGCATTTT
CASSEQGYQPQHF
>.|TRBJ1-2|.|TRBV18
TGTGCCAGCTCACCACAAGTCTATGCTAACTATGGCTACACCTTC
CASSPQVYANYGYTF
>.|TRBJ1-2|.|TRBV7-9
TGTGCCGGAGGGGGAGAATACCTCTATGGCTACACCTTC
CAGGGEYLYGYTF
>.|TRBJ2-5|few|TRBV10-3
TGTGCCATCAGCGTCCCTGGGGAGACCCAGTACTTC
CAISVPGETQYF
>.|TRBJ2-7|few|TRBV20-1
TGCAGTGCCCGCTTCCTCCAGGGGGAAGATTCGGGGACTAAGTCCTCCTACGAGCAGTACTTC
CSARFLQGEDSGTKSSYEQYF
>TRBD2|TRBJ2-7|few|TRBV19
TGTGCCAGTAGTAACTCGCCGGGACTAGCTAGCGAGCAGTACTTC
CASSNSPGLASEQYF
>.|TRBJ1-5|.|TRBV10-3
TGTGCCATCAGTGAGGACAGTCCAGTAGGGCCCCAGCATTTT
CAISEDSPVGPQHF
>.|TRBJ1-5|.|TRBV4-1
TGCGCCAGCACCGCCAGGGATGGTGGCAATCAGCCCCAGCATTTT
CASTARDGGNQPQHF
>TRBD2|TRBJ2-7|.|TRBV5-1
TGCGCCAGCAGCTTCTTAGCGGGGGCGTCCTACGAGCAGTACTTC
CASSFLAGASYEQYF
>TRBD2|TRBJ2-3|few|TRBV27
TGTGCCAGCAGTTCGGGGACTAGCGGCCTCACTAGCACAGATACGCAGTATTTT
CASSSGTSGLTSTDTQYF
>TRBD1|TRBJ1-5|.|TRBV2
TGTGCCAGCAGAGTGGACAGGGTAGGTCAGCCCCAGCATTTT
CASRVDRVGQPQHF
>.|TRBJ1-2|few|TRBV12-3/TRBV12-4
TGTGCCAGCAGACAGGGTGGGGAGAGAGGCTACACCTTC
CASRQGGERGYTF
>.|TRBJ1-2|few|TRBV19
TGTGCCAGTAGTATGACAAGAAACTATGGCTACACCTTC
CASSMTRNYGYTF
>TRBD1|TRBJ1-5|few|TRBV2
TGTGCCAGCACCCAAGACAGGGGGAACACTCAGCCCCAGCATTTT
CASTQDRGNTQPQHF